This T cell receptor (beta chain) comes out of a study of beta chain features in type 1 diabetes. Study-level information: Healthy donors and patients showed comparable age, gender and cell yields.

This clone was seen a few times. Its specificity is not known. The CDR3 runs 14 residues. V dropped 0 bases and J dropped 8 bases, with 8 bases sitting between them. Per germline, CDR1 MNHEY and CDR2 SVGAGI. TCRB transcripts that were expressed got sequenced, as all of the isolated RNA had been reverse transcribed. Sequenced by immunoSEQ multiplex PCR; TCRdb stores in-frame clones only, minus some. The table shows about 900,000 clones, with under 20% occurring only once. Overall study results and limits: An over-representation of cells with high TCR expression could result from cDNA sequencing.

Averaging around 120 mL, one heparinised blood draw came from each individual donor. Cells sorted by CD45RO/CCR7/CD25/CD127/CD95/CD27 comprised CD4+ naive, central memory, regulatory and stem cell-like memory cells. The sequence was collected from a woman aged 18-29 years in good health. This sequence joins TRBV6-5 and TRBJ2-6, with D hard to call. The sequenced sample consisted of naive CD4+ T cells from blood. Written as DNA, the CDR3 is TGTGCCAGCAGTTACTCCGGCTCGACCAACGTCCTGACTTTC. This gives the protein CASSYSGSTNVLTF.